Each of the 5 T cell receptor beta chains below was sequenced from the same sample in a study of T cells in Graves' hyperthyroidism and ophthalmopathy. Amplified TCR beta CDR3 regions derived from RNA transcripts. With the HTBI primer set, the TCR CDR3 went through a first round of RT-PCR. TCRdb reprocessed the multiplex PCR reads via MiXCR and lists one record per CDR3 protein. The table lists over 300,000 distinct CDR3 sequences, over 11% of them singletons, with approximately 10% in the top ten. Sequencing was done on a sample of blood. The origin of the receptors is a woman aged 60-75 years with Graves' hyperthyroidism.

This clonotype was observed many times. The V and J genes are TRBV12-3 or TRBV12-4 and TRBJ2-6; D remains unclear. V lost 11 bases to trimming and J lost 6 bases, with 8 bases between them. The CDR3 is made up of 11 amino acids. As DNA, the CDR3 is TGTGCCGCCCCAAAGGCCAACGTCCTGACTTTC. Protein: CAAPKANVLTF.

This clonotype was counted many times. The chain recombines TRBV2 with TRBJ2-7, with D maybe TRBD1 (5 bases). V gave up 4 bases and J gave up 1 base, with 11 bases separating them. Germline V gene lookup returns CDR1 SNHLY and CDR2 FYNNEI. There are 14 residues in the CDR3. CDR3 region: CASSARVWSYEQYF. Here the CDR3 DNA reads TGTGCCAGCAGTGCCAGGGTCTGGTCCTACGAGCAGTACTTC.

This clonotype was counted between two and nine times. V gene TRBV24-1 combines with J gene TRBJ2-5; the D is unclear. The CDR3 has 14 amino acids. Trimming pared 3 bases from V and 3 bases from J, leaving 10 bases between. Looked up from germline, CDR1 is KGHDR and CDR2 is SFDVKD. CDR3 nucleotide sequence: TGTGCCACCAGTGATCGCGTTTTGGAAGAGACCCAGTACTTC. Encoded protein: CATSDRVLEETQYF.

This clonotype was observed many times. The chain carries TRBV5-8 and TRBJ2-1; 10 positions agree with TRBD2. Germline V gives CDR1 SGHTS, CDR2 YDEGEE. The CDR3 length is 15 residues. V trimming: 0 bases; J trimming: 9 bases; junction bases outside the gene matches: 6. The CDR3 DNA sequence: TGTGCCAGCAGCTTGGAAAGCGGGAGGGTTACTGAGCAGTTCTTC. Its protein is CASSLESGRVTEQFF.

This clonotype has ten or more counts. V gene TRBV6-2 or TRBV6-3 combines with J gene TRBJ1-1, with D maybe TRBD1 (5 bases). Looked up from germline, CDR1 is MNHEY and CDR2 is SVGEGT. The V end was cut by 0 bases, the J end by 1 base, with 6 bases between. This CDR3 region has 14 residues. The CDR3 reads CASSYSGGNTEAFF. CDR3 nucleotides: TGTGCCAGCAGTTACTCGGGGGGGAACACTGAAGCTTTCTTT.